This T cell receptor (beta chain) was identified in a study of blood T cell repertoires in COVID-19. The wider study: Collection of acute and convalescent COVID-19 samples took place in the United States, Italy and Spain. PBMCs, B-cell-depleted T cells, or T cells were the source of the cDNA or gDNA that made up the material.

The CDR3 has 14 residues. Per germline, CDR1 SEHNR and CDR2 FQNEAQ (reference sequence). With 1 base clipped from V and 7 bases from J, the junction kept 6 bases outside the gene matches. The sample holds one count of this clone. Original processing methods: The assay estimated nucleated cells by amplifying reference gene primers. The repertoire was sequenced with immunoSEQ multiplex PCR; TCRdb's copy has only in-frame clones and lacks some. That table is the source of V, J and clone size, and D and trimming were worked out from the DNA. This table has approximately 77,000 clones, less than 85% appearing once.

The sequencing input was peripheral blood. This chain uses TRBV7-9 with TRBJ2-7, with TRBD1 matching 8 bases. The source of this sequence is a woman aged 70-85 years with acute or convalescent COVID-19. The DNA of the CDR3 is TGTGCCAGCAGCTTAGGGCAGGGGGCAGGGGAGCAGTACTTC. Amino acid sequence: CASSLGQGAGEQYF.